The 28 T cell receptor beta chains below all came from one sample that was sequenced in a study of siplizumab effects on memory and regulatory T cells. TCRdb's copy holds only in-frame clones and misses some; the assay was immunoSEQ multiplex PCR. Found here are about 87,000 clones, approximately 90% of them singletons; the top ten hold 1.5%. Sequencing was done on a sample of Tregs sorted from blood. These receptors were obtained from a human donor in good health.

This chain joins TRBV7-2 and TRBJ2-2; D remains ambiguous. V shed 1 base and J shed 1 base, with 4 bases lying between them. The CDR3 is 14 amino acids. CDR1 and CDR2 (germline): SGHTA, FQGNSA. The CDR3 DNA is TGTGCCAGCAGCTTAGTTGGGAACACCGGGGAGCTGTTTTTT. Translated, it gives CASSLVGNTGELFF.

The rearrangement links TRBV10-2 to TRBJ1-5; no firm D call. Per germline, CDR1 WSHSY and CDR2 SAAADI. The CDR3 length is 12 residues. V lost 8 bases, J lost 7 bases, and 12 bases lay in between. Here the CDR3 DNA reads TGCGCCAGCGGCTCGGGAGGACAGCCCCAGCATTTT. Its protein product is CASGSGGQPQHF.

The chain recombines TRBV12-2 with TRBJ2-1; the table's D call, TRBD1, has no DNA check behind it. TRBV12-2 is tagged as a pseudogene. CDR3 length equals 14 residues. CDR3 in amino acids: CASRIRGAYNEQFF. The CDR3 nucleotides are TGTGCAAGTCGCATCAGGGGGGCGTACAATGAGCAGTTCTTC.

The chain is built from TRBV18 and TRBJ2-7; D gene ambiguous. Germline-derived CDR1 and CDR2 are KGHSH and LQKENI. The CDR3 length is 13 residues. V was trimmed by 6 bases and J by 2 bases, leaving 11 bases between them. CDR3 in DNA: TGTGCCAGCTCCCACCCGTACACCTACGAGCAGTACTTC. Translation gives CASSHPYTYEQYF. The whole variable domain, filled in from reference TRBV18 and TRBJ2-7, reads NAGVMQNPRHLVRRRGQEARLRCSPMKGHSHVYWYRQLPEEGLKFMVYLQKENIIDESGMPKERFSAEFPKEGPSILRIQQVVRGDSAAYFCASSHPYTYEQYFGPGTRLTVT.

This chain uses TRBV2 with TRBJ1-5; no clear D. CDR1 and CDR2 (germline): SNHLY, FYNNEI. The CDR3 totals 15 residues. V was cut by 3 bases and J by 3 bases, with 12 bases left in between. In nucleotides, the CDR3 is TGTGCCAGCAGTGATTTCGGGGATTACAATCAGCCCCAGCATTTT. It specifies CASSDFGDYNQPQHF.

V and J are TRBV27 and TRBJ1-5, with 8 bases fitting TRBD1. Trimming at V came to 10 bases and at J to 9 bases, leaving 14 bases not matched to a gene. The CDR3 has 14 residues. The V gene's germline CDR1 is MNHEY and CDR2 SMNVEV (reference sequence). The CDR3 DNA follows: TGTGCCAAGCGGACAGGGAAGACCCAAAGGCCCCAGCATTTT. It encodes CAKRTGKTQRPQHF.

This CDR3 is CASSSLVGTGLEETQYF. The CDR3 nucleotides read TGTGCCAGTAGTTCTCTGGTCGGGACAGGGTTGGAAGAGACCCAGTACTTC. The genes are TRBV19 and TRBJ2-5, with 9 bases lining up with TRBD1. The CDR3 loop spans 17 amino acids. The germline gives CDR1 LNHDA, CDR2 SQIVND (reference sequence). Germline trimming cut 5 bases from V and 3 bases from J; bases unmatched to any gene: 13.

The chain recombines TRBV11-2 with TRBJ2-1; 16 bases are shared with TRBD2. Germline-derived CDR1 and CDR2 are SGHAT and FQNNGV. There are 19 residues in the CDR3. J was trimmed by 8 bases and V by 5 bases; bases with no gene match: 15. CDR3 coding DNA: TGTGCCAGCAGCCTCCGGGTGATCGAGGGACTAGCGGGGGGGCATGAGCAGTTCTTC. Its protein product is CASSLRVIEGLAGGHEQFF.

The rearrangement uses TRBV5-5 and TRBJ2-1, with 7 bases lining up with TRBD1. This CDR3 has 15 amino acids. Looked up from germline, CDR1 is SGHKS and CDR2 is YYEKEE (reference sequence). V was pared by 4 bases and J by 1 base, with 5 bases of the junction left unmatched. The CDR3 loop reads CASSLGQISYNEQFF. As DNA, the CDR3 is TGTGCCAGCAGCCTGGGACAGATTTCCTACAATGAGCAGTTCTTC. The full variable domain, in which reference TRBV5-5 and TRBJ2-1 provide the parts outside the CDR3, is DAGVTQSPTHLIKTRGQQVTLRCSPISGHKSVSWYQQVLGQGPQFIFQYYEKEERGRGNFPDRFSARQFPNYSSELNVNALLLGDSALYLCASSLGQISYNEQFFGPGTRLTVL.

The sample holds one count of this clone. A junction end diverges from the germline sequence, so it may reflect a read error. The chain joins TRBV2 to TRBJ1-5, with D hard to call. The CDR3 length is 15 residues. The germline V gene encodes CDR1 SNHLY and CDR2 FYNNEI. CDR3 amino acids: CASSEGLRDNQPQHF. The CDR3 DNA sequence: TGTGCCAGCAGCGAAGGTCTTAGGGATAATCAGCCCCAGCATTTT.

The genes are TRBV5-1 and TRBJ2-5; unclear D gene. Germline lookup yields CDR1 SGHRS and CDR2 YFSETQ. CDR3 length: 14 residues. V shed 0 bases and J shed 5 bases, with 11 bases lying between them. This CDR3 reads CASSLEGIQETQYF. The CDR3 DNA sequence: TGCGCCAGCAGCTTGGAAGGGATTCAGGAGACCCAGTACTTC. The full variable domain, completed using reference TRBV5-1 and TRBJ2-5, is KAGVTQTPRYLIKTRGQQVTLSCSPISGHRSVSWYQQTPGQGLQFLFEYFSETQRNKGNFPGRFSGRQFSNSRSEMNVSTLELGDSALYLCASSLEGIQETQYFGPGTRLLVL.

The J gene is TRBJ1-2, the V gene TRBV7-2, with D perhaps TRBD1 (5 bases). The CDR3 has 13 residues. The V gene's germline CDR1 is SGHTA and CDR2 FQGNSA. The V end lost 4 bases, the J end lost 8 bases, and 14 bases lay between the germline ends. The CDR3 loop reads CASSSGPFGGYTF. For the CDR3, the DNA is TGTGCCAGCAGCTCAGGGCCTTTCGGGGGCTACACCTTC.

The chain has TRBV27 and TRBJ1-1; tentative D call: TRBD1 (5 bases). Germline values: CDR1 MNHEY, CDR2 SMNVEV (reference sequence). Between the trimmed V and J ends, which lost 5 bases and 5 bases, there was a span of 21 bases. The CDR3 totals 16 residues. The CDR3 here is CASSPTSAGQRTEAFF. The CDR3 DNA is TGTGCCAGCAGTCCCACTTCGGCAGGACAACGAACTGAAGCTTTCTTT.

This sequence joins TRBV5-5 and TRBJ2-2, with TRBD1 identical over 8 bases. The CDR3 spans 17 residues. The V gene end was trimmed by 0 bases and the J gene end by 1 base; junction bases not matched to a gene: 5. Germline CDR1 reads SGHKS; CDR2 reads YYEKEE (reference sequence). The CDR3 DNA reads as TGTGCCAGCAGCTTGGAAAGGACAGGGCGGAACACCGGGGAGCTGTTTTTT. It yields the protein CASSLERTGRNTGELFF.

V and J are TRBV5-5 and TRBJ1-4; tentative D call: TRBD1 (5 bases). V was clipped by 4 bases and J by 6 bases, with 19 bases between them. This CDR3 has 16 residues. Germline V gene sequence: CDR1 SGHKS, CDR2 YYEKEE (reference sequence). The CDR3 is CASSERPGRLYEKLFF. Here the CDR3 DNA reads TGTGCCAGCAGCGAACGACCGGGACGGCTGTATGAAAAACTGTTTTTT.

This clone was found once. The V call is TRBV2, the J call TRBJ1-5; D is unclear. Deletions cut 6 bases from V and 3 bases from J, with 15 bases between. This CDR3 has 15 amino acids. Germline V gives CDR1 SNHLY, CDR2 FYNNEI. For the CDR3, the DNA is TGTGCCAGCAGGGACTCGACCCCGACCAATCAGCCCCAGCATTTT. Its protein is CASRDSTPTNQPQHF.

The chain recombines TRBV6-5 with TRBJ2-1, with D unclear. Trimming removed 2 bases from V and 4 bases from J, with 6 bases in between. Germline values: CDR1 MNHEY, CDR2 SVGAGI. The CDR3 is made up of 13 amino acids. CDR3 loop: CASSYAAYNEQFF. DNA of the CDR3: TGTGCCAGCAGTTACGCCGCGTACAATGAGCAGTTCTTC.

CDR3 loop: CASSRTGYNEQFF. CDR3 DNA: TGTGCCAGCAGCAGGACAGGGTACAATGAGCAGTTCTTC. This rearrangement joins TRBV9 to TRBJ2-1, with TRBD1 identical over 8 bases. Trimming removed 4 bases from V and 4 bases from J; junction bases left unmatched: 1. CDR3 length equals 13 residues. Germline loops: CDR1 SGDLS, CDR2 YYNGEE.

This clone was detected a few times. The J gene is TRBJ2-5, the V gene TRBV7-3; D is uncertain. The germline V gene encodes CDR1 SGHTA and CDR2 FQGTGA. V shed 2 bases and J shed 6 bases, with 10 bases lying between them. CDR3 length equals 13 residues. CDR3 DNA: TGTGCCAGCAGCTTAGGACCTGGGAAGACCCAGTACTTC. This gives the protein CASSLGPGKTQYF. The complete variable domain, with remaining parts taken from reference TRBV7-3 and TRBJ2-5, reads GAGVSQTPSNKVTEKGKYVELRCDPISGHTALYWYRQSLGQGPEFLIYFQGTGAADDSGLPNDRFFAVRPEGSVSTLKIQRTERGDSAVYLCASSLGPGKTQYFGPGTRLLVL.

The chain is built from TRBV11-2 and TRBJ2-7, with 11 bases fitting TRBD2. The CDR3 extends over 17 amino acids. Germline CDR1 SGHAT, CDR2 FQNNGV. V shed 4 bases, J shed 0 bases, and the junction held 8 bases outside the gene matches. Here the CDR3 DNA reads TGTGCCAGCAGCTCCTGGACTAGCGGGCCTAGCTCCTACGAGCAGTACTTC. This sequence encodes CASSSWTSGPSSYEQYF.

The table lists this clone with a few counts. V usage is TRBV5-1 and J usage is TRBJ1-1; D not certain. The CDR3 length is 13 residues. V dropped 2 bases and J dropped 5 bases, with 10 bases sitting between them. Germline V gene lookup returns CDR1 SGHRS and CDR2 YFSETQ. This chain's CDR3 is CASSLTPETEAFF. The CDR3 nucleotides are TGCGCCAGCAGCTTAACTCCGGAGACTGAAGCTTTCTTT.

This CDR3 reads CASSFAGGTYEQYF. The DNA for the CDR3 is TGTGCCAGCAGCTTCGCGGGGGGGACCTACGAGCAGTACTTC. This rearrangement joins TRBV7-2 to TRBJ2-7; 9 bases align to TRBD2. In germline, CDR1 is SGHTA, CDR2 FQGNSA. The CDR3 spans 14 residues. After removal of 3 bases from V and 2 bases from J, the junction contained 2 bases not matched to a gene. Based on the CDR3 plus reference TRBV7-2 and TRBJ2-7, the full variable domain is GAGVSQSPSNKVTEKGKDVELRCDPISGHTALYWYRQSLGQGLEFLIYFQGNSAPDKSGLPSDRFSAERTGGSVSTLTIQRTQQEDSAVYLCASSFAGGTYEQYFGPGTRLTVT.

The chain carries TRBV29-1 and TRBJ2-7; 8 positions agree with TRBD2. Germline loops: CDR1 SQVTM, CDR2 ANQGSEA. The CDR3 has 13 amino acids. Trimming at V came to 6 bases and at J to 1 base, leaving 5 bases not matched to a gene. The CDR3 coding sequence is TGCAGCGTACGGGGGGGTGGGTCCTACGAGCAGTACTTC. Its protein is CSVRGGGSYEQYF.

This rearrangement joins TRBV29-1 to TRBJ1-1; D is unclear. V lost 3 bases and J lost 0, with 8 bases in between. The CDR3 is made up of 13 amino acids. Germline values: CDR1 SQVTM, CDR2 ANQGSEA. In DNA form, the CDR3 reads TGCAGCGTTGATAGTCCCATGAACACTGAAGCTTTCTTT. Translation gives CSVDSPMNTEAFF.

The chain joins TRBV2 to TRBJ2-5; TRBD1 aligns across 9 bases. V shed 6 bases, J shed 5 bases, and the junction held 10 bases outside the gene matches. The CDR3 totals 15 residues. Germline CDR1 is SNHLY and CDR2 is FYNNEI. In DNA form, the CDR3 reads TGTGCCAGCAGCGGACAGGGGACCCTTCGGGAGACCCAGTACTTC. Protein sequence: CASSGQGTLRETQYF.

V is TRBV28 and J is TRBJ2-3; 9 nucleotides match TRBD1. This CDR3 region has 17 residues. Trimming at V came to 2 bases and at J to 7 bases, leaving 13 bases not matched to a gene. Germline CDR1 reads MDHEN; CDR2 reads SYDVKM. CDR3: CASSLAGGQGFSYTQYF. For the CDR3, the DNA is TGTGCCAGCAGTTTAGCTGGAGGACAGGGGTTCAGTTATACGCAGTATTTT. The full variable domain, with the rest looked up from reference TRBV28 and TRBJ2-3, is DVKVTQSSRYLVKRTGEKVFLECVQDMDHENMFWYRQDPGLGLRLIYFSYDVKMKEKGDIPEGYSVSREKKERFSLILESASTNQTSMYLCASSLAGGQGFSYTQYFGPGTRLTVL.

This clone showed up just once. The rearrangement uses TRBV6-5 and TRBJ1-2; the D is unclear. Trimming shortened V by 7 bases and J by 0 bases, and 12 bases separated the two germline ends. This CDR3 contains 14 residues. CDR1 is MNHEY, CDR2 SVGAGI, per germline. The DNA for the CDR3 is TGTGCCAGCACAAGCTCGGCGGCTAACTATGGCTACACCTTC. Its protein product is CASTSSAANYGYTF.

The CDR3 DNA is TGTGCCAGCAGTGAAGGGACAGCTAACTATGGCTACACCTTC. This encodes CASSEGTANYGYTF. This rearrangement joins TRBV6-1 to TRBJ1-2, with D perhaps TRBD1 (6 bases). The CDR3 is 14 amino acids. Trimming stripped 1 base from V and 0 bases from J, with 6 bases between. Germline V lookup: CDR1 MNHNS, CDR2 SASEGT.